This entry describes one T cell receptor beta chain. Its matching antigen is unknown. PBMCs numbering at least 6.5 million were isolated per sample. The source of the sample is a study of blood T cells in healthy people across ages. Broader study findings: Age advanced and TCR beta diversity per million T cells fell, roughly linearly.

A second PCR of about 7 to 12 cycles used a sample-barcoded 5' primer and a J-beta primer mix. MiXCR, run by TCRdb on the 5' RACE reads, gives a single entry per CDR3 protein. The table shows about 1.7 million distinct CDR3 sequences, with under 30% occurring only once. V shed 6 bases and J shed 6 bases, with 9 bases lying between them. From germline, CDR1 is MNHNY and CDR2 SVGAGI (reference sequence). CDR3 length: 13 amino acids. Sequencing was performed on blood. The gene calls are TRBV6-6 and TRBJ1-6; possible D gene TRBD1, 5 bases. This TCR was sampled from a woman in her twenties or thirties in good health. The CDR3 loop reads CASSREANSPLHF. The CDR3 DNA sequence: TGTGCCAGCAGCAGGGAGGCTAATTCACCCCTCCACTTT.